Reported below is one T cell receptor (beta chain). Its matching antigen is unknown. The ends were cut back, 4 bases at V and 4 bases at J, with 14 bases in the middle. Germline V lookup: CDR1 SGHKS, CDR2 YYEKEE (reference sequence). There are 14 residues in the CDR3. Cultured cells yielded isolated CD4+ T cells after 10 days. This sample is part of a study of vaccination effects on CD4 cells after COVID-19. Repertoires were generated with immunoSEQ multiplex PCR, while TCRdb's copy carries only in-frame clones and drops some. The profile shows 20,000 to 25,000 clones, approximately 73% of them singletons.

J is TRBJ1-2 and V is TRBV5-5; perhaps TRBD1 as D (5 bases). The sample was CD4+ T cells from PBMCs cultured without peptide, taken before COVID-19 vaccination. This TCR derives from a human donor who received a COVID-19 vaccine. CDR3 amino acids: CASSPLGDLYGYTF. CDR3 sequence (DNA): TGTGCCAGCAGCCCCTTGGGGGACCTCTATGGCTACACCTTC. Full variable domain (remainder filled in from reference TRBV5-5 and TRBJ1-2): DAGVTQSPTHLIKTRGQQVTLRCSPISGHKSVSWYQQVLGQGPQFIFQYYEKEERGRGNFPDRFSARQFPNYSSELNVNALLLGDSALYLCASSPLGDLYGYTFGSGTRLTVV.